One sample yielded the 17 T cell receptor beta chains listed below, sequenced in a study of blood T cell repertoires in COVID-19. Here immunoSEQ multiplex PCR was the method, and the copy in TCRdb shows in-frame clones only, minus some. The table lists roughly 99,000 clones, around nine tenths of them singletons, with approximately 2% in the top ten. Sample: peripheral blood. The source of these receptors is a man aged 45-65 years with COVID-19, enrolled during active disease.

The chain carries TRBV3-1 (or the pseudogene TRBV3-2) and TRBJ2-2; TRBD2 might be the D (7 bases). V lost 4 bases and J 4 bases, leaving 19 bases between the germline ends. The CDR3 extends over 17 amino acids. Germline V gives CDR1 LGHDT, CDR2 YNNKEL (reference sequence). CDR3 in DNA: TGTGCCAGCAGCCGGACCTGGGGGGGCGCGGGCACCGGGGAGCTGTTTTTT. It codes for CASSRTWGGAGTGELFF.

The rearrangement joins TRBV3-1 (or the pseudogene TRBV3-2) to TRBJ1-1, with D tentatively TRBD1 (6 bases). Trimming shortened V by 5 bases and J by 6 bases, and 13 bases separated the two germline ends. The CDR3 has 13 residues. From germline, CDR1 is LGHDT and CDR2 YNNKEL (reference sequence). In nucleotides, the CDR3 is TGTGCCAGCAGCTCAGGGGCGCGGGCTGAAGCTTTCTTT. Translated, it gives CASSSGARAEAFF.

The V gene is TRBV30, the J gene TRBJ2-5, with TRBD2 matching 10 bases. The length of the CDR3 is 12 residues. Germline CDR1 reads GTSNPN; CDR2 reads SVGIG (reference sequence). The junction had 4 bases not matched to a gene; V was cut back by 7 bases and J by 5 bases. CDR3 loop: CASTSGAETQYF. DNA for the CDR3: TGTGCCTCAACTAGCGGGGCGGAGACCCAGTACTTC.

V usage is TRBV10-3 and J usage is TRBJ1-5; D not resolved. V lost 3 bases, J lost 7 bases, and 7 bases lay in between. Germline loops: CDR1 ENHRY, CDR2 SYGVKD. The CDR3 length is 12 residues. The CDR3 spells CAISDRYQPQHF. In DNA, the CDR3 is TGTGCCATCAGTGACAGATACCAGCCCCAGCATTTT.

The CDR3 DNA follows: TGTGCCACCAGTGATTCGGGACAGGGAAGCACAGATACGCAGTATTTT. It translates to CATSDSGQGSTDTQYF. The chain is built from TRBV24-1 and TRBJ2-3; TRBD1 matches 9 bases. The V segment lost 2 bases and the J segment 0 bases; nucleotides outside the gene matches: 2. The CDR3 consists of 16 residues. Per germline, CDR1 KGHDR and CDR2 SFDVKD.

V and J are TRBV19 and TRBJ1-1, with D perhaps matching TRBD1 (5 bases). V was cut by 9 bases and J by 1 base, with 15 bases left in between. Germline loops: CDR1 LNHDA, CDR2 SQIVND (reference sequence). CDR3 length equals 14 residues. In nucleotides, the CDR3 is TGTGCCAGCCTACCGGGACTGCAGAACACTGAAGCTTTCTTT. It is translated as CASLPGLQNTEAFF.

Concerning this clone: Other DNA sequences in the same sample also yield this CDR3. The CDR3 sequence is CASSLDRSYEQYF. The CDR3 DNA is TGTGCCAGCAGCTTAGACAGGTCCTACGAGCAGTACTTC. The V and J genes are TRBV7-2 and TRBJ2-7, with D perhaps TRBD1 (5 bases). Germline assignment: CDR1 SGHTA and CDR2 FQGNSA. V was trimmed by 1 base and J by 1 base, leaving 5 bases between them. The CDR3 is 13 amino acids.

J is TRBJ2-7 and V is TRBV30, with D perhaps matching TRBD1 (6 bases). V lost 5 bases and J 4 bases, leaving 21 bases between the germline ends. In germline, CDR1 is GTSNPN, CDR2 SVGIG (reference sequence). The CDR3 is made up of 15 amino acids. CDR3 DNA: TGTGCCTGGGCCCACCAGGGGCGGTCATGGTACGAGCAGTACTTC. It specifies CAWAHQGRSWYEQYF.

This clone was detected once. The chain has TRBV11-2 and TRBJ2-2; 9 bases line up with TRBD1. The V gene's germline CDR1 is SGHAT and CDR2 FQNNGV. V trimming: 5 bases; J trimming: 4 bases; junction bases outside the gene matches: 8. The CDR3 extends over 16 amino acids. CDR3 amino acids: CASSVDRGQVTGELFF. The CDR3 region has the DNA TGTGCCAGCAGCGTGGACAGGGGACAGGTCACCGGGGAGCTGTTTTTT.

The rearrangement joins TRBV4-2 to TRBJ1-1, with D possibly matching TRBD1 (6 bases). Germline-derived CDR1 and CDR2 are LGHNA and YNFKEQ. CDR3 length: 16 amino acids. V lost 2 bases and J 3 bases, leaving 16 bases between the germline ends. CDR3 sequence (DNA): TGTGCCAGCAGCCAAATTATCAATAAGGGGGACACTGAAGCTTTCTTT. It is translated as CASSQIINKGDTEAFF.

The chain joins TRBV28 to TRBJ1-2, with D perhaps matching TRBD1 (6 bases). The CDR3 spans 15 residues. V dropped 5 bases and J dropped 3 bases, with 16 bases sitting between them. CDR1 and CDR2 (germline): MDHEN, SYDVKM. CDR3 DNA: TGTGCCAGCAGTGGGGGCTCCCACCCTTACTATGGCTACACCTTC. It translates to CASSGGSHPYYGYTF.

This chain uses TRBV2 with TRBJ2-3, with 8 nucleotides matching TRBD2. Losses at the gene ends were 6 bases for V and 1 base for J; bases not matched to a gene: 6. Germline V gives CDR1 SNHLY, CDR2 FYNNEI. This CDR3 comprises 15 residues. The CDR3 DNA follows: TGTGCCAGCAGAGTTAGCGGGGATCGCACAGATACGCAGTATTTT. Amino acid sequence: CASRVSGDRTDTQYF.

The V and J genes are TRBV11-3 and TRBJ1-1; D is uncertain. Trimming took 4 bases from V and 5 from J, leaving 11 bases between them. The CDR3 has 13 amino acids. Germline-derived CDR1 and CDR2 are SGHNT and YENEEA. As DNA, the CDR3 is TGTGCCAGCAGCTGGGAGGCCGGGACTGAAGCTTTCTTT. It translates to CASSWEAGTEAFF.

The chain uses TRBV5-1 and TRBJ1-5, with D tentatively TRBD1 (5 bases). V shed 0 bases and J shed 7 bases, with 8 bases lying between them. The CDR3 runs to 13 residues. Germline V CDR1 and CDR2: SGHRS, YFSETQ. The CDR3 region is CASSLEGRQPQHF. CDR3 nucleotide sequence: TGCGCCAGCAGCTTGGAGGGGAGGCAGCCCCAGCATTTT.

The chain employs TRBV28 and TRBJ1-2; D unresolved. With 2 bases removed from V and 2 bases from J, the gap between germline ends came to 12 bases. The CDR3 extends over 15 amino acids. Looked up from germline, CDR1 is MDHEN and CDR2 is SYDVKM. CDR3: CASSLKTYLNYGYTF. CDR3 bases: TGTGCCAGCAGTTTAAAAACTTACCTCAACTATGGCTACACCTTC.

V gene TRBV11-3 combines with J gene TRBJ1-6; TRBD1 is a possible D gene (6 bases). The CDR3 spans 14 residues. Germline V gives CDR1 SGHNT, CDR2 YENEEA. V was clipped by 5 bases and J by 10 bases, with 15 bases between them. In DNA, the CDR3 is TGTGCCAGCAGCCCCAGGGGCGCCCGGTCACCCCTCCACTTT. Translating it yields CASSPRGARSPLHF.

The DNA for the CDR3 is TGCGCCAGCAGCTTGGCCCCGGGGGAGAACACCGGGGAGCTGTTTTTT. It is translated as CASSLAPGENTGELFF. The J gene is TRBJ2-2, the V gene TRBV5-1, with TRBD2 as a possible D gene (6 bases). The CDR3 covers 16 residues. Germline V lookup: CDR1 SGHRS, CDR2 YFSETQ. With 0 bases removed from V and 1 base from J, the gap between germline ends came to 10 bases.